The clone carrying this T cell receptor beta chain was seen many times. CDR1 MRHNA and CDR2 SNTAGT come from the germline V gene. Trimming took 2 bases from V and 4 from J; bases not matched to a gene: 8. The CDR3 runs to 16 residues. This specimen comes from a study of human T cells and chemical hapten exposure. Study-level information: Patients were mainly female, each with alopecia areata, totalis or universalis.

TCRdb called the RACE reads again in MiXCR, with one record for every CDR3 protein. The table includes about 350,000 distinct CDR3 sequences, 5.5% detected once. The time point here: pre-sensitization, week 0. The treatment was: therapeutic diphenylcyclopropenone sensitization with weekly scalp DPC. The specimen was whole blood, collected in connection with sensitization to the hapten diphenylcyclopropenone (DPC). The chain has TRBV6-4 and TRBJ2-3, with 8 nucleotides matching TRBD1. The TCR originated in a woman aged 18-35 years with alopecia areata. Some clones in this sample may be carry-over from other donors' samples. The CDR3 nucleotides are TGTGCCAGCAGTGACACGATCGGACAGGGCGCAGATACGCAGTATTTT. As protein: CASSDTIGQGADTQYF.